The present entry profiles one T cell receptor (beta chain) with its context. The data derive from a study of T cell changes during pregnancy in multiple sclerosis. The repertoire was sequenced with immunoSEQ multiplex PCR; TCRdb's copy has only in-frame clones and lacks some. The top ten hold 0.43% of the sample, which has 30,000 to 45,000 clones, 92% seen once. Germline CDR1 and CDR2: MGHRA and YSYEKL. V shed 4 bases, J shed 4 bases, and the junction held 8 bases outside the gene matches. CDR3 length: 16 residues. The chain is built from TRBV4-1 and TRBJ2-4, with 9 positions matching TRBD1. The TCR was taken from a female donor in good health, enrolled as a control in a pregnancy study. Sample: CD4+ T cells from peripheral blood mononuclear cells, taken in the third trimester of pregnancy. The CDR3: CASSRRQGDAKNIQYF. The CDR3 DNA follows: TGCGCCAGCAGCCGCAGACAGGGGGACGCTAAAAACATTCAGTACTTC.